Listed here is a single T cell receptor (beta chain). These data belong to a study of blood T cell repertoires in COVID-19. Study as a whole: Donors in the United States, Italy and Spain gave samples during acute or convalescent COVID-19.

The repertoire was sequenced with immunoSEQ multiplex PCR; TCRdb's copy has only in-frame clones and lacks some. This sample has around 200,000 clones, with more than 75% found just once. From germline, CDR1 is MNHEY and CDR2 SMNVEV (reference sequence). The CDR3 runs 15 residues. V lost 3 bases, J lost 3 bases, and 9 bases lay in between. This TCR was sampled from a man in his 70s with acute or convalescent COVID-19. V gene TRBV27 combines with J gene TRBJ1-6, with a possible D match to TRBD1 (5 bases). The sequencing input was peripheral blood. The CDR3 DNA reads TGTGCCAGCAGTTTCCAGGGATTCTATAATTCACCCCTCCACTTT. Translation: CASSFQGFYNSPLHF.